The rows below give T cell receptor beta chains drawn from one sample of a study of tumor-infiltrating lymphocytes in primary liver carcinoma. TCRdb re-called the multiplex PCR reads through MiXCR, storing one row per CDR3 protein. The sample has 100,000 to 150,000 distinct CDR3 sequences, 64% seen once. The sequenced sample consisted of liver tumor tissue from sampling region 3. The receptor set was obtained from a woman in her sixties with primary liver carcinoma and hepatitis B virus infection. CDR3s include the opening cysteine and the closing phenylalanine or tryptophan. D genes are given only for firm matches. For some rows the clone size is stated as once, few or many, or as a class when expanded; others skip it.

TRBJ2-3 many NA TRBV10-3 CAIRQGSTDTQYF TGTGCCATCAGGCAGGGGAGCACAGATACGCAGTATTTT
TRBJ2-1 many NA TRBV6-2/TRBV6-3 CASGGAGEQFF TGTGCCAGCGGGGGAGCGGGTGAGCAGTTCTTC
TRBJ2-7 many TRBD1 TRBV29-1 CSVQGTGDEQYF TGCAGCGTGCAGGGGACAGGGGACGAGCAGTACTTC
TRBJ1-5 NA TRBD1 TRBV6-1 CASRPGQGNQPQHF TGTGCCAGCAGACCCGGACAGGGGAATCAGCCCCAGCATTTT
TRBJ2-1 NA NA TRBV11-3 CASSSKFYEQFF TGTGCTAGCAGCTCCAAATTCTATGAGCAGTTCTTC
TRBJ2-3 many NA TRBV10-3 CAISESVGIGTDTQYF TGTGCCATCAGTGAGTCGGTGGGAATCGGCACAGATACGCAGTATTTT
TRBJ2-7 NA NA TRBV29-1 CSVVTPRGRGQNEQYF TGCAGCGTTGTTACCCCAAGAGGGCGGGGGCAGAATGAGCAGTACTTC
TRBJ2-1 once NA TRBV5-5 CASSSLVRSGYMYEQFF TGTGCTAGCAGCTCCCTAGTACGATCGGGTTATATGTATGAGCAGTTCTTC
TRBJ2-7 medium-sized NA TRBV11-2 CASSLQSYEQYF TGTGCCAGCAGCTTACAATCCTACGAGCAGTACTTC
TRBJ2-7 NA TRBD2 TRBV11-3 CAGSPGGGNYEQYF TGTGCCGGCAGCCCCGGGGGGGGCAACTACGAGCAGTACTTC
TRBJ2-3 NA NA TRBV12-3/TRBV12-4 CASSWKNTQYF TGTGCCAGCAGTTGGAAGAATACGCAGTATTTT
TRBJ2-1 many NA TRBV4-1 CASSQELTRHNEQFF TGCGCCAGCAGCCAAGAACTCACTCGTCACAATGAGCAGTTCTTC
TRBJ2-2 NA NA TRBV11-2 CVSSFWGGELFF TGTGTCAGCAGTTTCTGGGGCGGGGAGCTGTTTTTT
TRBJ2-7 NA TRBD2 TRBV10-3 CVISTKPGLAGNGQYF TGTGTCATCAGTACCAAACCGGGACTAGCGGGAAACGGGCAGTACTTT
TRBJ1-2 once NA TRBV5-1 CASSSDSQNYGFTF TGCGCCAGCAGCTCGGACAGCCAGAACTATGGCTTCACCTTC
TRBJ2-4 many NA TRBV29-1 CSVVVASKNIQYF TGCAGCGTTGTTGTGGCGTCCAAAAACATTCAGTACTTC
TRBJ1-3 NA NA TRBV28 CASRRTARIGNAIYF TGTGCCAGCAGGAGGACAGCCCGCATTGGAAACGCCATATATTTT
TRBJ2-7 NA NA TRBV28 CASSLFQVGWGRSFEQYF TGTGCCAGCAGTTTATTTCAAGTCGGATGGGGTAGAAGTTTCGAGCAGTACTTC
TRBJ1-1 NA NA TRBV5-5 CASRPHENTEAFF TGTGCCAGCCGCCCGCACGAGAACACTGAAGCTTTCTTT
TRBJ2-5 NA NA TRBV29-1 CNVAAVGAIGTQYF TGCAACGTTGCGGCAGTGGGGGCCATAGGGACCCAGTACTTC
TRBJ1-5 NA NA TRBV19 CASSIWGDQPQHF TGTGCCAGTAGTATATGGGGAGATCAGCCCCAGCATTTT
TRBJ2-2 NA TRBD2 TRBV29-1 CSVPGTSGAITGELFF TGCAGCGTCCCCGGGACTAGCGGGGCTATCACAGGGGAGCTGTTTTTT
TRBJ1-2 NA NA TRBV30 CAWSVSQGVRICGYTF TGTGCCTGGAGTGTTTCACAGGGAGTTCGCATCTGTGGCTACACCTTC
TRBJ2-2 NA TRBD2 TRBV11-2 CASSSGLAEYTRELSF TGTGCCAGCAGCTCGGGACTAGCGGAGTACACCCGGGAGCTGTCTTTT
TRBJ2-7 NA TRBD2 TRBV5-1 CASSLVSGSIRPYEQYF TGCGCCAGCAGCTTGGTTAGCGGGAGCATACGGCCCTACGAGCAGTACTTC
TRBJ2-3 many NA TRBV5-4 CASSLFGAAQSNTQYF TGTGCCAGCAGCTTGTTTGGGGCCGCGCAATCCAATACGCAGTATTTT
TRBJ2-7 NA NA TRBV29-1 CSVEEVNEQYF TGCAGTGTTGAAGAGGTGAACGAGCAGTACTTC
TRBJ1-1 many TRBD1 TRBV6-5 CASRGTGVLGEAFF TGTGCCAGCCGCGGGACAGGGGTCCTTGGGGAAGCTTTCTTT
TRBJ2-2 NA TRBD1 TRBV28 CASSSKQGAESGELFF TGTGCCAGCAGTAGTAAACAGGGGGCGGAAAGCGGGGAGCTGTTTTTT
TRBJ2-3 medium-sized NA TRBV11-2 CASSPAPRGKGTDTQYF TGTGCCAGCAGCCCGGCCCCCAGGGGCAAAGGAACAGATACGCAGTATTTT
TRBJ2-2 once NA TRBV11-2 CASGRQAWLVVTGELFF TGCGCCAGCGGCCGTCAAGCGTGGTTAGTAGTCACCGGGGAGCTGTTTTTT
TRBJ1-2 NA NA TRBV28 CTSSSLGQWTYYGYTF TGTACCAGCAGTTCACTCGGACAGTGGACCTACTATGGCTACACCTTC
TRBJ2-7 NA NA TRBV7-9 CASSPLSELYF TGTGCCAGCAGCCCCCTCTCCGAGCTGTATTTC
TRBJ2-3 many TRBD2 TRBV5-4 CASSLGTSGDTDTQYF TGTGCCAGCAGCTTGGGTACTAGCGGTGACACAGATACGCAGTATTTT
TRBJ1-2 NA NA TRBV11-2 CTSSLGAGFGYTF TGTACCAGCAGCTTAGGGGCAGGTTTCGGCTACACCTTT
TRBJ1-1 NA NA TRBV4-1 CASSPWTGNTEAFF TGTGCCAGCAGCCCATGGACCGGTAACACTGAAGCTTTCTTT
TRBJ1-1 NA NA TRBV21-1 CASSKDGQGAETEAFF TGTGCCAGCAGCAAAGACGGACAGGGGGCGGAGACTGAAGCTTTCTTT
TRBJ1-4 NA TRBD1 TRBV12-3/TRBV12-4 CASSSLERGPSNEKLFF TGTGCCAGTAGTTCGCTCGAGAGGGGGCCTTCTAATGAAAAACTGTTTTTT
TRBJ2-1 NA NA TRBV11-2 CASSLDPGPAGQIF TGTGCCAGCAGCTTAGATCCAGGGCCAGCGGGACAGATCTTC
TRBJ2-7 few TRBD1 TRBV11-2 CASSFTLQGAGEQYF TGTGCCAGCAGCTTCACCTTACAGGGGGCAGGGGAGCAGTACTTC
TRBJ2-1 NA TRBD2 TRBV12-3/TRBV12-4 CVSSYSGLEYNEQFF TGTGTCAGCAGTTATTCGGGACTAGAATACAATGAGCAGTTCTTC
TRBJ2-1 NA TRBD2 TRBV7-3 CASSFAGTSGCNEQFF TGTGCCAGCAGCTTCGCAGGGACTAGCGGGTGTAATGAGCAGTTCTTC
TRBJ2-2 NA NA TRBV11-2 CASSFLARVSTVELFF TGTGCCAGCAGCTTCCTAGCGAGAGTGAGCACCGTGGAGCTTTTTTTT
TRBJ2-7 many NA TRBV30 CAWNRGYEQYF TGTGCCTGGAATAGAGGCTACGAGCAGTACTTC
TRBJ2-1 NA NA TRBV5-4 CASSSARLVGADEQFF TGTGCCAGCAGCTCGGCCAGGCTAGTGGGAGCTGATGAGCAGTTCTTC
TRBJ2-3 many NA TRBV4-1 CASSYGGHYVSGDTQYF TGCGCCAGCAGCTATGGGGGTCACTACGTTTCGGGCGATACGCAGTATTTT
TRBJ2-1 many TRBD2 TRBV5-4 CASSEGLAQTYNEQFF TGTGCCAGCAGCGAAGGACTAGCGCAAACCTACAATGAGCAGTTCTTC
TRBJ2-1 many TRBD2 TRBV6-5 CASSTAGVSYNEQFF TGTGCCAGCAGTACAGCGGGGGTTTCCTACAATGAGCAGTTCTTC
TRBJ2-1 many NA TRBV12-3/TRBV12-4 CASSIYNEQFF TGTGCCAGCAGCATATACAATGAGCAGTTCTTC
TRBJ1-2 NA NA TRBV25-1 CASSAATAQNYGYTF TGTGCCAGCAGTGCCGCGACGGCTCAAAACTATGGCTACACCTTC
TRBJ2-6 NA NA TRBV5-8 CASSSTGGDSLSGANVLTF TGTGCCAGCAGCTCAACAGGGGGGGATAGCCTCTCTGGGGCCAACGTCCTGACTTTC
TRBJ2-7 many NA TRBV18 CASSRPDRLYEQYF TGTGCCAGCTCAAGGCCCGACAGACTCTACGAGCAGTACTTC
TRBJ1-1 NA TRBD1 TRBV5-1 CASSWGQGNTEAFF TGCGCCAGCAGCTGGGGACAGGGTAACACTGAAGCTTTCTTT
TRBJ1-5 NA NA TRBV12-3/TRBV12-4 CANSLPGRQPQHF TGTGCTAACAGTTTGCCGGGACGGCAGCCCCAGCATTTT
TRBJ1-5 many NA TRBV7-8 CASSLVGGGNQPQHF TGTGCCAGCAGCTTAGTCGGGGGTGGCAATCAGCCCCAGCATTTT
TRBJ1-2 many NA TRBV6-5 CASSYSGVGGYTF TGTGCCAGCAGTTACTCGGGGGTTGGAGGCTACACCTTC
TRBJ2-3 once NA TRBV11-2 CAGSLQSDADTQYF TGTGCCGGCAGCCTCCAGAGTGACGCAGATACGCAGTATTTT
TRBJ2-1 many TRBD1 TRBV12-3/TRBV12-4 CASRQGATEQFF TGTGCCAGCAGACAGGGGGCAACTGAGCAGTTCTTC
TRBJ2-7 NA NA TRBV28 CASSLQEVYEQYF TGTGCCAGCAGTTTGCAGGAGGTCTACGAGCAGTACTTC
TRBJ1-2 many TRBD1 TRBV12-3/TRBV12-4 CASSFDRGAYGYTF TGTGCCAGCAGTTTCGACAGGGGTGCCTATGGCTACACCTTC